This TCR beta chain was identified in a study of beta chain features in type 1 diabetes. General observations from the study: Whether TCRB rearrangement is influenced by HLA type was left unresolved in this analysis.

This CDR3 has 17 amino acids. Trimming cost V 2 bases and J 0 bases, with 14 bases left between them. This clone showed up just a few times. Its antigen is still unknown. Every donor provided one heparinised blood draw, which averaged about 116 mL. Expressed TCRB transcripts were sequenced because the isolated RNA had all been reverse transcribed beforehand. Data came from immunoSEQ multiplex PCR; TCRdb stores just in-frame clones and leaves some out. The sample records about half a million clones, approximately 30% being singletons. The TCR sequence derives from a man aged 18 to 29 in good health. The sequenced sample consisted of naive CD4+ T cells from blood. The chain carries TRBV23-1 and TRBJ2-1, with D maybe TRBD2 (5 bases). TRBV23-1 is filed as an ORF, its function uncertain. The CDR3 is CASSQPGVRYSYNEQFF. The CDR3 bases are TGCGCCAGCAGTCAACCCGGGGTTCGGTACTCCTACAATGAGCAGTTCTTC.